Following are 11 T cell receptor beta chains from one sample sequenced in a study of shared clonotypes between healthy human individuals. Assay: immunoSEQ multiplex PCR; the TCRdb copy retains only in-frame clones and omits some. The data hold 2 million to 2.5 million clones, with under 97% observed a single time. Material: naive CD4+ T cells sorted from blood. Subset defined: CD45RA+ positively selected. The receptors here all came from a man aged 18 to 30 in good health.

This clone was picked up one time. V is TRBV13 and J is TRBJ2-7; 9 bases align to TRBD1. Unmatched junction bases numbered 4, after V lost 5 bases and J lost 2 bases. CDR1 and CDR2 from the germline V gene are PRHDT and FYEKMQ (reference sequence). This CDR3 is built from 14 residues. The CDR3 region is CASSRDRGAYEQYF. The CDR3 DNA is TGTGCCAGCAGCCGAGACAGGGGGGCCTACGAGCAGTACTTC.

This clone was seen only a few times. The chain couples TRBV29-1 to TRBJ1-1; D uncertain. This CDR3 region has 11 residues. CDR1 SQVTM and CDR2 ANQGSEA come from the germline V gene. V lost 5 bases and J lost 4, with 8 bases in between. The CDR3 coding sequence is TGCAGCGTTACGGAGAGCACTGAAGCTTTCTTT. Amino acids: CSVTESTEAFF.

The chain combines TRBV27 with TRBJ2-1, with 13 bases matching TRBD2. Losses at the gene ends were 9 bases for V and 8 bases for J; bases not matched to a gene: 7. CDR3 size: 14 residues. Germline CDR1 is MNHEY and CDR2 is SMNVEV (reference sequence). CDR3 sequence reads: CARAGTSGVDEQFF. In nucleotides, the CDR3 is TGTGCCAGGGCCGGGACTAGCGGGGTCGATGAGCAGTTCTTC.

The DNA of the CDR3 is TGTGCCAGCAGCGCAGGACTAGCGGGGGGCCAGGGGGATGAGCAGTTCTTC. It codes for CASSAGLAGGQGDEQFF. This rearrangement joins TRBV5-4 to TRBJ2-1, with 14 bases fitting TRBD2. Germline trimming cut 4 bases from V and 8 bases from J; bases unmatched to any gene: 11. The CDR3 length is 17 residues. Germline CDR1 and CDR2: SGHNT and YYREEE (reference sequence).

The chain joins TRBV30 to TRBJ2-5, with TRBD1 matching 8 bases. Germline V gives CDR1 GTSNPN, CDR2 SVGIG (reference sequence). The CDR3 contains 14 residues. J was trimmed by 8 bases and V by 1 base; bases with no gene match: 9. The CDR3 bases are TGTGCCTGGAGTGCGGACAGGGCCCGAGAAACCCAGTACTTC. Protein: CAWSADRARETQYF.

This chain joins TRBV19 and TRBJ1-1, with a weak D call TRBD1 (6 bases). Germline assignment: CDR1 LNHDA and CDR2 SQIVND (reference sequence). With 10 bases removed from V and 4 bases from J, the gap between germline ends came to 13 bases. The CDR3 contains 12 residues. Here the CDR3 DNA reads TGTGCCATTACAGGGAGCGGCACTGAAGCTTTCTTT. Translation: CAITGSGTEAFF.

The chain recombines TRBV27 with TRBJ1-2; the match to TRBD1 covers 7 bases. Germline lookup yields CDR1 MNHEY and CDR2 SMNVEV (reference sequence). CDR3 length: 16 amino acids. V lost 5 bases, J lost 1 base, and 10 bases stayed unmatched. The CDR3 DNA follows: TGTGCCAGCAGTGCCCCTGGACAGGTGCTTAACTATGGCTACACCTTC. Residues: CASSAPGQVLNYGYTF.

The chain carries TRBV2 and TRBJ1-1; unclear D gene. This CDR3 comprises 13 residues. The germline gives CDR1 SNHLY, CDR2 FYNNEI. Trimming left V 6 bases short and J 8 bases short, with 16 bases between. The CDR3 region is CASSLGRLLEAFF. In nucleotides, the CDR3 is TGTGCCAGCAGCCTCGGACGGCTTTTGGAAGCTTTCTTT. Drawing the rest from reference TRBV2 and TRBJ1-1, the complete variable domain is EPEVTQTPSHQVTQMGQEVILRCVPISNHLYFYWYRQILGQKVEFLVSFYNNEISEKSEIFDDQFSVERPDGSNFTLKIRSTKLEDSAMYFCASSLGRLLEAFFGQGTRLTVV.

The chain combines TRBV7-2 with TRBJ1-2; 10 bases fit TRBD1. This CDR3 has 16 amino acids. Germline lookup yields CDR1 SGHTA and CDR2 FQGNSA. The V segment lost 0 bases and the J segment 4 bases; nucleotides outside the gene matches: 5. The chain's CDR3 is CASSLAPGTGVYGYTF. DNA of the CDR3: TGTGCCAGCAGCTTAGCCCCCGGGACAGGGGTCTATGGCTACACCTTC.

This clone appeared a single time. V gene TRBV2 combines with J gene TRBJ2-6, with D maybe TRBD2 (5 bases). Per germline, CDR1 SNHLY and CDR2 FYNNEI. The V gene lost 6 bases and the J gene lost 0 bases, with 12 bases spanning the gap. The CDR3 runs 16 residues. In DNA, the CDR3 is TGTGCCAGCAGATTAAGTGGAGGCTCTGGGGCCAACGTCCTGACTTTC. This encodes CASRLSGGSGANVLTF.

V is TRBV7-2 and J is TRBJ2-5; TRBD2 matches at 10 bases. There are 15 residues in the CDR3. Trimming at V came to 2 bases and at J to 5 bases, leaving 5 bases not matched to a gene. CDR1 is SGHTA and CDR2 is FQGNSA in the germline V gene. Here the CDR3 reads CASSLTASGSETQYF. Here the CDR3 DNA reads TGTGCCAGCAGCTTAACGGCTAGCGGGAGTGAGACCCAGTACTTC.